The rows below give T cell receptor beta chains drawn from one sample of a study of T cell responses to AZD1222 COVID-19 vaccine. The repertoire was sequenced with immunoSEQ multiplex PCR; TCRdb's copy has only in-frame clones and lacks some. There are about 100,000 clones in the sample; around 87% occur only once, and around 4.4% lies in the top ten. The sequencing used peripheral blood, collected on day 0 of MenACWY control vaccination. All receptors come from an adult in good health. CDR3s include the opening cysteine and the closing phenylalanine or tryptophan. Each record gives: clone size, J gene, D gene, V gene, CDR3 DNA, CDR3 protein. A D gene is named only where the DNA matches it firmly. The listing skips clone size in some rows; elsewhere it reads once, few, many or a size class.

size: .; J: TRBJ2-7; D: .; V: TRBV5-1; DNA: TGCGCCAGCAGCTTGGACCGACTCGCTTACGAGCAGTACTTC; CDR3: CASSLDRLAYEQYF
size: .; J: TRBJ2-1; D: TRBD2; V: TRBV19; DNA: TGTGCCAGTAGTAGGGCGGGAGGCACCTACAATGAGCAGTTCTTC; CDR3: CASSRAGGTYNEQFF
size: .; J: TRBJ1-2; D: .; V: TRBV20-1; DNA: TGCAGTGCTAGCGGGGGTGGCTACACCTTC; CDR3: CSASGGGYTF
size: .; J: TRBJ2-3; D: .; V: TRBV24-1; DNA: TGTGCCACCAGTGATTTAGGTAGCACAGATACGCAGTATTTT; CDR3: CATSDLGSTDTQYF
size: .; J: TRBJ2-3; D: .; V: TRBV6-1; DNA: TGTGCCAGCAGTGAAGTCCTCCTCGGGGATACGCAGTATTTT; CDR3: CASSEVLLGDTQYF
size: .; J: TRBJ2-1; D: .; V: TRBV7-2; DNA: TGTGCCAGCAGCTTAACTCGCGAGACCTACAATGAGCAGTTCTTC; CDR3: CASSLTRETYNEQFF
size: .; J: TRBJ1-2; D: .; V: TRBV11-2; DNA: TGTGCCAGCAGCTCGTTTGGGGGGTATGGCTACACCTTC; CDR3: CASSSFGGYGYTF
size: .; J: TRBJ1-3; D: .; V: TRBV18; DNA: TGTGCCAGCTCAGTTGTATCTAGGGGCGGCTCTGGAAACACCATATATTTT; CDR3: CASSVVSRGGSGNTIYF
size: .; J: TRBJ1-1; D: .; V: TRBV5-1; DNA: TGCGCCAGCAGCTTGCAGGATCCGATGAACACTGAAGCTTTCTTT; CDR3: CASSLQDPMNTEAFF
size: .; J: TRBJ2-4; D: .; V: TRBV6-5; DNA: TGTGCCAGCATGGCCGGGTTCGGCAAAAACATTCAGTACTTC; CDR3: CASMAGFGKNIQYF
size: .; J: TRBJ1-2; D: TRBD1; V: TRBV4-2; DNA: TGTGCCAGCAGCCGCTCGGGACAGGGACTGAATGGCTACACCTTC; CDR3: CASSRSGQGLNGYTF
size: once; J: TRBJ2-1; D: TRBD2; V: TRBV25-1; DNA: TGTGCCAGCAGTGACCTTAGCGGGAGCGGGAATGAGCAGTTCTTC; CDR3: CASSDLSGSGNEQFF
size: .; J: TRBJ1-2; D: .; V: TRBV6-2/TRBV6-3; DNA: TGTGCCAGCAGTTCGCCGGGCCTGTGGGACTTTGGCTACACCTTC; CDR3: CASSSPGLWDFGYTF
size: .; J: TRBJ2-7; D: TRBD2; V: TRBV7-9; DNA: TGTGCCAGCAAGCGGGGGTCCGAGCAGTACTTC; CDR3: CASKRGSEQYF